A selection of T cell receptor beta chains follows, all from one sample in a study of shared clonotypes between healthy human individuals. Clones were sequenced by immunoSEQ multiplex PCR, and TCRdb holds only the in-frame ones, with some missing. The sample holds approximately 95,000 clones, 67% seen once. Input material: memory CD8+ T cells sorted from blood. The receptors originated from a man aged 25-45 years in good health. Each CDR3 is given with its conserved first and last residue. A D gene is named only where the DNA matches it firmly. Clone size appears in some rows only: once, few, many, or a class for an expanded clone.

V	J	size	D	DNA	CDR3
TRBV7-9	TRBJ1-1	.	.	TGTGCCAGCAGCTTAGGAGTCAGTGAAGCTTTCTTT	CASSLGVSEAFF
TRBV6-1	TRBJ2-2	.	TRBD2	TGTGCCAGCAGTGAATATGCGGGGGGTACCGGGGAGCTGTTTTTT	CASSEYAGGTGELFF
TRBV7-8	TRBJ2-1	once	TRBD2	TGTGCCAGCAGCTTAGCGTCTAGCGGAGACTACAATGAGCAGTTCTTC	CASSLASSGDYNEQFF
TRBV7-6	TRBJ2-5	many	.	TGTGCCAGCACCGAGAGCAAAGGGTTGCCAGAGACCCAGTACTTC	CASTESKGLPETQYF
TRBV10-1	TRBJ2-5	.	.	TGCGCCAGCAGTGAGTCGGACAGCCAAGAGACCCAGTACTTC	CASSESDSQETQYF
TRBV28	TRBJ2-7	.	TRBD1	TGTGCCAGCAGTTTATGGACAGGGGTCGAGCAGTACTTC	CASSLWTGVEQYF
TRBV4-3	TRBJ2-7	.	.	TGCGCCAGCAGCCAATCGGGTGAAGGCTACGAGCAGTACTTC	CASSQSGEGYEQYF
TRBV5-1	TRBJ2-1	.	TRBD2	TGCGCCAGCAGCCCGCCGGGGGGACTCTCCTACAATGAGCAGTTCTTC	CASSPPGGLSYNEQFF
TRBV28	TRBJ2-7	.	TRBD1	TGTGCCAGCAGTTTAATTCTCCCCCCAGGGGGAGAGGGCTACGAGCAGTACTTC	CASSLILPPGGEGYEQYF
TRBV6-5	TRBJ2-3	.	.	TGTGCCAGCAGTTCTGACATTGACACAGATACGCAGTATTTT	CASSSDIDTDTQYF
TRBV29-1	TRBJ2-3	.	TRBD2	TGCAGCGTTCATGGGACTAGCGTTCGAGGAGGCACAGATACGCAGTATTTT	CSVHGTSVRGGTDTQYF
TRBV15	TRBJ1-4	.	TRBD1	TGTGCCATCCGACAGGGGGCGGATGAAAAACTGTTTTTT	CAIRQGADEKLFF
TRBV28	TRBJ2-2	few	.	TGTGCCAGCAGTGCCGACAGCACCGGGGAGCTGTTTTTT	CASSADSTGELFF
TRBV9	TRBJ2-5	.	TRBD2	TGTGCCAGCAGCGTAAGAGCGGGAGGAAAGGAGACCCAGTACTTC	CASSVRAGGKETQYF
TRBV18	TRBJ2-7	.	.	TGTGCCAGCTCACCCGAAGCTGGCTCCTACGAGCAGTACTTC	CASSPEAGSYEQYF
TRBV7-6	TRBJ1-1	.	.	TGTGCCAGCAGCTATGAAGCACAGGGTTATCCTGAAGCTTTCTTT	CASSYEAQGYPEAFF
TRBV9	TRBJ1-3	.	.	TGTGCCAGCAGCCAAGGGACCTTGGGGGGAAACACCATATATTTT	CASSQGTLGGNTIYF
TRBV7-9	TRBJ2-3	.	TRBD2	TGTGCCAGCAGTTTACTAGCGGTCACAGATACGCAGTATTTT	CASSLLAVTDTQYF
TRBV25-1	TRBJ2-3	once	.	TGTGCCAGCAGTGAATACAGGGCAGATACGCAGTATTTT	CASSEYRADTQYF
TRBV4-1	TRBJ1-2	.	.	TGCGCCAGCAGCCAGTCCTCCGGGACCGACCCTCTCATCTATGGCTACACCTTC	CASSQSSGTDPLIYGYTF
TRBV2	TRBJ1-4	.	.	TGTGCCATCGGACGCCGGGACGGAAATGAAAAACTGTTTTTT	CAIGRRDGNEKLFF
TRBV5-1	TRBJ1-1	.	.	TGCGCCAGCAGCTTAACCCGTATGAACACTGAAGCTTTCTTT	CASSLTRMNTEAFF
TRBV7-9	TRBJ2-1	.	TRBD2	TGTGCCAGCAGCCCGACTAGCGGGAGTCCCCCCCTTACTGAGCAGTTCTTC	CASSPTSGSPPLTEQFF
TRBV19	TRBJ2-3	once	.	TGTGCCAGTAAATCGGACGGGGGAGCCGGATCGCAGTATTTT	CASKSDGGAGSQYF
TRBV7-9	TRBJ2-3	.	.	TGTGCCAGCAGCTTAGGGAGGGACAGCTACACAGATACGCAGTATTTT	CASSLGRDSYTDTQYF
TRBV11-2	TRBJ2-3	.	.	TGTGCCAGCAGCTTAGCGGGACTCAATACGCAGTATTTT	CASSLAGLNTQYF